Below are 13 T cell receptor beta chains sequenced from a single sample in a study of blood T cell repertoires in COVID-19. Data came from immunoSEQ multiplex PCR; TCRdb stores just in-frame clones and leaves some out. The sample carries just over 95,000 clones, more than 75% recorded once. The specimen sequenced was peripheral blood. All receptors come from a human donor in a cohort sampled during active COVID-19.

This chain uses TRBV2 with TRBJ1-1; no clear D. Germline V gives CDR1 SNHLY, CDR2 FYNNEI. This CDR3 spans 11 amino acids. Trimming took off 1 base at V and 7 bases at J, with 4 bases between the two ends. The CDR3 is CASSEDFEAFF. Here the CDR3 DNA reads TGTGCCAGCAGTGAAGACTTTGAAGCTTTCTTT.

The CDR3 nucleotides read TGTGCCAGCAGTTACCCTTCAACTAATGAAAAACTGTTTTTT. It specifies CASSYPSTNEKLFF. V gene TRBV6-6 combines with J gene TRBJ1-4; no reliable D call. This CDR3 has 14 residues. V was clipped by 2 bases and J by 0 bases, with 4 bases between them. Germline CDR1 is MNHNY and CDR2 is SVGAGI (reference sequence).

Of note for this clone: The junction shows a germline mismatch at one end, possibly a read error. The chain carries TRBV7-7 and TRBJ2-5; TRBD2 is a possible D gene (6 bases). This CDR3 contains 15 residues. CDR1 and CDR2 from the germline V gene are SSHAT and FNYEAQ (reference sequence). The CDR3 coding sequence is TGTGCTAGCAGCAACGCCCCCGGGGGCCAAGAGACCCAGTACTTC. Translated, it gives CASSNAPGGQETQYF.

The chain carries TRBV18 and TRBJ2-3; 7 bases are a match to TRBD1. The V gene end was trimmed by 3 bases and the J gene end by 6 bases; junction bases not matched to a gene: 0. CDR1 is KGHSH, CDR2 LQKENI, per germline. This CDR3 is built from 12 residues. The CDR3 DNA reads TGTGCCAGCTCACCGACAGGGGATACGCAGTATTTT. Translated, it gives CASSPTGDTQYF.

CDR3 region: CAWDAVGPGELFF. The CDR3 region has the DNA TGTGCCTGGGATGCGGTAGGTCCCGGGGAGCTGTTTTTT. This chain connects TRBV30 to TRBJ2-2; no clear D. The CDR3 is 13 amino acids. In germline, CDR1 is GTSNPN, CDR2 SVGIG (reference sequence). V was cut by 5 bases and J by 6 bases, with 13 bases left in between.

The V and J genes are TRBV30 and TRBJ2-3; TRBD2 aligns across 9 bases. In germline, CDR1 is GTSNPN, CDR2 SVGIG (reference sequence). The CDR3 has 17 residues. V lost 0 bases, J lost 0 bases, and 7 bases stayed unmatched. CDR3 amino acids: CAWSVRRGLASTDTQYF. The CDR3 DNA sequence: TGTGCCTGGAGTGTAAGGAGGGGACTAGCTAGCACAGATACGCAGTATTTT.

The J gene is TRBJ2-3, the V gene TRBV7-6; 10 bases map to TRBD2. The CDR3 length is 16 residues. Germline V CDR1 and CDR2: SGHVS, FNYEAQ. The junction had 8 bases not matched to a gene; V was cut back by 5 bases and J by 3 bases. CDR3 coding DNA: TGTGCCAGCAGCGCCCGGCTAGCGGGAGCAACAGATACGCAGTATTTT. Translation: CASSARLAGATDTQYF.

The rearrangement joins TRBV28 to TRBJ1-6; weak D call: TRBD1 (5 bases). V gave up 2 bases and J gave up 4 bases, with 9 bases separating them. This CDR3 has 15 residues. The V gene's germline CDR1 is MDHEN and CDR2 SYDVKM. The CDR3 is CASSLGDRYNSPLHF. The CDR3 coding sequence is TGTGCCAGCAGTTTAGGCGACAGATATAATTCACCCCTCCACTTT.

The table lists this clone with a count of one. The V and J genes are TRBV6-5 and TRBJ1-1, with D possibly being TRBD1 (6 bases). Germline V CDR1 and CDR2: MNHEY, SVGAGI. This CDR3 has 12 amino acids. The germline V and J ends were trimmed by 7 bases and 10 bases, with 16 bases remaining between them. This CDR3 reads CASMNIVGAAFF. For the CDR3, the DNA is TGTGCCAGCATGAACATTGTGGGGGCAGCTTTCTTT.

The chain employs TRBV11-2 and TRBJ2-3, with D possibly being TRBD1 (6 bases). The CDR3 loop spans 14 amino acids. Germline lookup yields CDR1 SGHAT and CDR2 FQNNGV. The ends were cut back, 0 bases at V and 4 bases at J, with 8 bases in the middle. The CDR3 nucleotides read TGTGCCAGCAGCTTAGAGGGGGCCGCAGATACGCAGTATTTT. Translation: CASSLEGAADTQYF.

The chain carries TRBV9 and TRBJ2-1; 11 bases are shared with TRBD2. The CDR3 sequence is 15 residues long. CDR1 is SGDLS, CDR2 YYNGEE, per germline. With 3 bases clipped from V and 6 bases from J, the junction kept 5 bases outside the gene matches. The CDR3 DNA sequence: TGTGCCAGCAGCGCATCCGGGACTAGCGGCAATGAGCAGTTCTTC. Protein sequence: CASSASGTSGNEQFF.

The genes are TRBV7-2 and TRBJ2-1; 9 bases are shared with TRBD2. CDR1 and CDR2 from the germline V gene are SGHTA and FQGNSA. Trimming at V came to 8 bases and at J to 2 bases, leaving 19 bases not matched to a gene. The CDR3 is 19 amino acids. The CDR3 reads CASSWGYIAGEGTYNEQFF. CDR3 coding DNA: TGTGCCAGCTCGTGGGGATATATAGCGGGAGAGGGGACCTACAATGAGCAGTTCTTC.

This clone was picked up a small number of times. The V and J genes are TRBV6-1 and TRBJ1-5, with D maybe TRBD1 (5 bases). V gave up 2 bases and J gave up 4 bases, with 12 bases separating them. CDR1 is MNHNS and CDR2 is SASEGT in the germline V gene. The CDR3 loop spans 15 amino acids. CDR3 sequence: CASSERGHNNQPQHF. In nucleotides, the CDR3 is TGTGCCAGCAGTGAACGCGGACACAATAATCAGCCCCAGCATTTT.